The rows below give T cell receptor beta chains drawn from one sample of a study of early stage breast cancer tumors. The table came from immunoSEQ multiplex PCR; TCRdb's copy has only in-frame clones and leaves some out. Among tens of thousands of clones listed, 90% to 95% were seen once. The sample was blood. Every receptor here comes from a person between 70 and 80 years old with breast cancer. The CDR3 runs from the conserved cysteine through the conserved F or W. Each record gives: clone size, J gene, V gene, D gene, CDR3 DNA, CDR3 protein. A D gene is named only where the DNA matches it firmly. Expanded clones get a size class; other rows say once, few or many, or leave the size out.

>.|TRBJ2-3|TRBV11-3|TRBD2
TGTGCCAGCAGCCTGGGACTAGCGGGGGGTAAAAAGTATTTT
CASSLGLAGGKKYF
>.|TRBJ1-1|TRBV19|TRBD1
TGTGCCACCTCATATACAGGGGGTGAAGCTTTCTTT
CATSYTGGEAFF
>once|TRBJ2-7|TRBV29-1|.
TGCAGCTGCCGAGGAGGTTCTTACGAGCAGTACTTC
CSCRGGSYEQYF
>.|TRBJ2-1|TRBV5-6|.
TGTGCCAGCAGCTTAATTACGGGGGGCGCTGAGAATGAGCAGTTCTTC
CASSLITGGAENEQFF
>.|TRBJ2-1|TRBV2|TRBD2
TGTGCCAGCAGTGCTCCCACCGGGGGGAGCTCCTACAATGAGCAGTTCTTC
CASSAPTGGSSYNEQFF
>.|TRBJ2-7|TRBV5-4|.
TGTGCCAGCAGCTCGGGACTCGACTACGAGCAGTACTTC
CASSSGLDYEQYF
>.|TRBJ2-7|TRBV4-1|TRBD1
TGCGCCAGCAGCCAAGATACGCAGGGGGAGTACGAGCAGTACTTC
CASSQDTQGEYEQYF
>.|TRBJ2-7|TRBV4-1|.
TGCGCCAGCAGCCAAGATTCCGGCGGGGACTACGAGCAGTACTTC
CASSQDSGGDYEQYF
>few|TRBJ2-5|TRBV7-9|TRBD2
TGTGCCAGCAGCCCCGAAGGCGGGGGGGCGTGGGAGACCCAGTACTTC
CASSPEGGGAWETQYF
>.|TRBJ1-5|TRBV10-3|TRBD1
TGTGCCACCGCGGGACAGGGGGGAGGACAGCCCCAGCATTTT
CATAGQGGGQPQHF
>.|TRBJ2-7|TRBV30|TRBD1
TGTGCCTGGGGAGGACAGGCCGCCCCTTCCTACGAGCAGTACTTC
CAWGGQAAPSYEQYF
>.|TRBJ1-1|TRBV6-5|.
TGTGCCAGCAGTTACGATCGGAGGGGTACTGAAGCTTTCTTT
CASSYDRRGTEAFF
>.|TRBJ2-2|TRBV7-7|TRBD1
TGTGCCAGCAGCTTATCTCCAGGGGGCGCTTCCGGGGAGCTGTTTTTT
CASSLSPGGASGELFF
>.|TRBJ2-5|TRBV7-7|.
TGTGCCAGCAGCAGGGACTTCCAAGAGACCCAGTACTTC
CASSRDFQETQYF
>.|TRBJ2-1|TRBV19|.
TGTGCCACCCGACTCAGCTCCTACAATGAGCAGTTCTTC
CATRLSSYNEQFF
>.|TRBJ2-2|TRBV5-3|.
TGTGCCAGAAGCACAGGGCCCGGGGAGCTGTTTTTT
CARSTGPGELFF
>.|TRBJ1-5|TRBV28|.
TGTGCCAGCTCTGAGGACAACAATCAGCCCCAGCATTTT
CASSEDNNQPQHF
>once|TRBJ1-1|TRBV15|.
TGTGCCACCAGCCGCGGGCCCAACACTGAAGCTTTCTTT
CATSRGPNTEAFF
>.|TRBJ1-2|TRBV27|.
TGTGCCAGCAGAATCGACAGAGACGCCTGGGGCTACACCTTC
CASRIDRDAWGYTF
>.|TRBJ2-3|TRBV11-2|.
TGTGCCAGCAGCTTAGGGCGGGATACGCAGTATTTT
CASSLGRDTQYF
>once|TRBJ1-4|TRBV28|.
TGTGCCAGCAGCCCCCAGTTATCGGGTGAAAAACTGTTTTTT
CASSPQLSGEKLFF
>.|TRBJ2-2|TRBV5-1|TRBD2
TGCGCCAGCAGCTTGGGGGTACTAGCGGGGGGACGCACCGGGGAGCTGTTTTTT
CASSLGVLAGGRTGELFF